The entry below describes one T cell receptor beta chain. Its antigen is as yet unknown. This entry belongs to a study of cytomegalovirus exposure and HLA in healthy donors. Study conclusions and caveats: Among TCR sequences, most were rare, though some public TCRs appeared in many donors. In a later analysis, a genetic analysis reported fewer productive-TCR N-insertions in an Asian-associated ancestry cluster than the cohort average.

This CDR3 has 18 amino acids. V lost 3 bases and J lost 4, with 24 bases in between. Looked up from germline, CDR1 is SNHLY and CDR2 is FYNNEI. It was with 60 Vbeta and 13 Jbeta primers that the PCR ran. Some clones are missing from TCRdb's copy, which holds only in-frame ones; the method was immunoSEQ multiplex PCR. Of approximately 150,000 clones detected, around 77% appear once; the ten largest clones hold about 1%. Sequenced: PBMCs. The chain has TRBV2 and TRBJ1-2; a weak D match, TRBD1 (5 bases). The source of this sequence is an older woman in good health and CMV-seronegative. This CDR3 is CASSERSGIGGAAYGYTF. As DNA, the CDR3 is TGTGCCAGCAGTGAGAGGAGTGGAATAGGAGGGGCGGCCTATGGCTACACCTTC.